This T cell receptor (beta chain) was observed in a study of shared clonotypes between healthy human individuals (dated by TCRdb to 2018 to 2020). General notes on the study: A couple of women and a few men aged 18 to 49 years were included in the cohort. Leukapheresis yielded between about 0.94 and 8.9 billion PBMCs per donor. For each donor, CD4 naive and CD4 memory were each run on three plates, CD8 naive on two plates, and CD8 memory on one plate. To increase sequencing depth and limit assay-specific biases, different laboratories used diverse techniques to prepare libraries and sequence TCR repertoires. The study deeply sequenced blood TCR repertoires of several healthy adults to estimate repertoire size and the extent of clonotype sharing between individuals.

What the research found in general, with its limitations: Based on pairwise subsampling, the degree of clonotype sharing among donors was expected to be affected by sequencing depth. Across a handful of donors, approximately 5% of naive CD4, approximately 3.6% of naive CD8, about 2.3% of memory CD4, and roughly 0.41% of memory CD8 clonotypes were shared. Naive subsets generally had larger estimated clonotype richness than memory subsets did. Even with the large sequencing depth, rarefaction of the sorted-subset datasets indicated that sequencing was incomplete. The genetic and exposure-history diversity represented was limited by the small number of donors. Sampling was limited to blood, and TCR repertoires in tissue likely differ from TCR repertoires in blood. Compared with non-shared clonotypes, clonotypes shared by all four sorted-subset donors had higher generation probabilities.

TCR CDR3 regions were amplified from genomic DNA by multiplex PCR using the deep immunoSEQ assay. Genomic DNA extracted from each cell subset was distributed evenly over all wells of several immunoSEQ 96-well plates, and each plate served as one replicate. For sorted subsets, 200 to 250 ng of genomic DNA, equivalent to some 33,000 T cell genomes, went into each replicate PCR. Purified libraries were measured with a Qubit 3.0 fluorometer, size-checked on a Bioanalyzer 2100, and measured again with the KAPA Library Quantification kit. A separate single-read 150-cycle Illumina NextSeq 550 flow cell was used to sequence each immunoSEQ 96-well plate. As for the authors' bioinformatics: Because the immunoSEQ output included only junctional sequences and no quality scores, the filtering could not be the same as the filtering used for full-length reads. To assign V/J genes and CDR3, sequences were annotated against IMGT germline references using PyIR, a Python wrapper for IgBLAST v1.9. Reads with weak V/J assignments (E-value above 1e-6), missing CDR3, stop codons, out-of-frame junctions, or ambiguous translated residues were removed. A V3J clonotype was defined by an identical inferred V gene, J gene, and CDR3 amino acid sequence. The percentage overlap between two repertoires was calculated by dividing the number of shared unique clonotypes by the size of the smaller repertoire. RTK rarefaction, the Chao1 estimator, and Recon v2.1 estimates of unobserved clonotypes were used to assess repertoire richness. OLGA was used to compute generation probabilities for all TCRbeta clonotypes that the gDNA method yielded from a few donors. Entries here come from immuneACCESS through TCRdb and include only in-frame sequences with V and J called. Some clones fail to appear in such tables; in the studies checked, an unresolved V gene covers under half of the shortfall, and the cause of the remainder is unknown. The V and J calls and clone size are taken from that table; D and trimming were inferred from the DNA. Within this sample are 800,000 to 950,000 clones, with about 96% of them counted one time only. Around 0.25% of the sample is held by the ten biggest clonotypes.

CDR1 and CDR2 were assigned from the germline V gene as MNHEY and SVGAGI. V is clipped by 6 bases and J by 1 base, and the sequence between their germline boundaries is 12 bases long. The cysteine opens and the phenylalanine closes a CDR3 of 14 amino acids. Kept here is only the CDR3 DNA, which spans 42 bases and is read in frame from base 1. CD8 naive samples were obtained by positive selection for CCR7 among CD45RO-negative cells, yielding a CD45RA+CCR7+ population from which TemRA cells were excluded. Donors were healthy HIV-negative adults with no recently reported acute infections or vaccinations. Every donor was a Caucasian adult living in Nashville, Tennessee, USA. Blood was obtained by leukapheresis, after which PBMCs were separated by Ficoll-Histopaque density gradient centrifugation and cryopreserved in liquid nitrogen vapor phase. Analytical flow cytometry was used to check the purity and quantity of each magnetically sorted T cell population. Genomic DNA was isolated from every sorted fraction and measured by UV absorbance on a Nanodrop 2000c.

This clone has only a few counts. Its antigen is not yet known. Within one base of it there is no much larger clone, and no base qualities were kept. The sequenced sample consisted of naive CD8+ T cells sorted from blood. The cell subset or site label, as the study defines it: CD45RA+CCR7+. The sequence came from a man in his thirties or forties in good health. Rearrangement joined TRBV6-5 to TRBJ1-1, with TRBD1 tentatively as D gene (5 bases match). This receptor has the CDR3 CASREGRKNTEAFF. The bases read TGTGCCAGCAGGGAGGGACGGAAGAACACTGAAGCTTTCTTT.